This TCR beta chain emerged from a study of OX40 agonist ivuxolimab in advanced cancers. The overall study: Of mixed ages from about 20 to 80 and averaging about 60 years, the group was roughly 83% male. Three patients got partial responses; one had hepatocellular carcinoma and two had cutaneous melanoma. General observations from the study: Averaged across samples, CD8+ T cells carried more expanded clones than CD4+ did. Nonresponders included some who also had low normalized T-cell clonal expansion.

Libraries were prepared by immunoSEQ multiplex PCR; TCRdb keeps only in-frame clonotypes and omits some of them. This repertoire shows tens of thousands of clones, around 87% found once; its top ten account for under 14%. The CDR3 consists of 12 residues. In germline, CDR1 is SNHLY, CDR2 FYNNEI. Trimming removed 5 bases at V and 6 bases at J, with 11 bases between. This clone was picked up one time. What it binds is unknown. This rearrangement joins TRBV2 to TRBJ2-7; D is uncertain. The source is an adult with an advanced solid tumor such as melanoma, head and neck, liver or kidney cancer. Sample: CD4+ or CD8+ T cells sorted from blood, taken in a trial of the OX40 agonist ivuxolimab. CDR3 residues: CASSPESGEQYF. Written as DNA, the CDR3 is TGTGCCAGCAGTCCCGAGTCGGGCGAGCAGTACTTC. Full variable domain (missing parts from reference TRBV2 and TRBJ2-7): EPEVTQTPSHQVTQMGQEVILRCVPISNHLYFYWYRQILGQKVEFLVSFYNNEISEKSEIFDDQFSVERPDGSNFTLKIRSTKLEDSAMYFCASSPESGEQYFGPGTRLTVT.